A selection of T cell receptor beta chains follows, all from one sample in a study of CD8 T cells in Susac syndrome. TCRdb independently ran MiXCR on the immunoSEQ multiplex PCR reads; one entry per CDR3 protein. This table holds some 150,000 distinct CDR3 sequences, 85% to 95% found once. The sequenced sample consisted of CD4+ T cells from PBMCs. The receptors were gathered from a human donor with Susac syndrome. CDR3s include the opening cysteine and the closing phenylalanine or tryptophan. The D gene is left open where the match is weak. Clone size appears in some rows only: once, few, many, or a class for an expanded clone.

abundance	d_gene	j_gene	v_gene	CDR3aa	CDR3nt
-	-	TRBJ2-5	TRBV7-9	CASSKVDGGLETQYF	TGTGCCAGCAGTAAGGTCGACGGTGGTTTGGAGACCCAGTACTTC
-	-	TRBJ1-6	TRBV5-4	CASSFGENSPLHF	TGTGCCAGCAGCTTTGGGGAGAATTCACCCCTCCACTTT
-	TRBD2	TRBJ2-1	TRBV4-2	CASSQDPLRLAGGNEQFF	TGTGCCAGCAGCCAAGATCCCCTCAGACTAGCGGGGGGGAATGAGCAGTTCTTC
-	-	TRBJ2-3	TRBV3-1	CATKRAGTDTQYF	TGTGCCACAAAAAGAGCGGGCACAGATACGCAGTATTTT
-	-	TRBJ2-5	TRBV11-2	CASSLEERGGKTQYF	TGTGCCAGCAGCTTAGAAGAGAGGGGGGGGAAGACCCAGTACTTC
-	-	TRBJ2-1	TRBV12-3/TRBV12-4	CASSFTEVSEQFF	TGTGCCAGCAGTTTTACAGAGGTTAGTGAGCAGTTCTTC
-	-	TRBJ1-1	TRBV5-1	CASKDGRTEAFF	TGCGCCAGCAAGGACGGAAGGACTGAAGCTTTCTTT
-	-	TRBJ2-1	TRBV5-1	CASRDTRSDNEQFF	TGCGCCAGCAGGGACACCCGGAGCGACAATGAGCAGTTCTTC
-	TRBD1	TRBJ2-3	TRBV20-1	CSARGQGMIRTDTQYF	TGCAGTGCTAGGGGACAGGGTATGATTCGCACAGATACGCAGTATTTT
-	-	TRBJ1-3	TRBV21-1	CASSKGGHRSGNTIYF	TGTGCCAGCAGCAAAGGCGGCCACCGCTCTGGAAACACCATATATTTT
-	TRBD1	TRBJ1-2	TRBV7-2	CASSLAPTGQNYGYTF	TGTGCCAGCAGCTTAGCTCCGACAGGGCAGAACTATGGCTACACCTTC
-	TRBD1	TRBJ2-3	TRBV13	CASSLKGGGMADTQYF	TGTGCCAGCAGCTTGAAAGGGGGCGGCATGGCAGATACGCAGTATTTT
-	TRBD1	TRBJ2-2	TRBV20-1	CSASPDRGRTGELFF	TGCAGTGCTAGCCCGGACAGGGGTAGGACCGGGGAGCTGTTTTTT
-	-	TRBJ2-5	TRBV5-4	CASGPRVEETQYF	TGTGCCAGCGGCCCAAGGGTGGAGGAGACCCAGTACTTC
-	-	TRBJ1-6	TRBV7-3	CASSPVGGQNSPLHF	TGTGCCAGCAGCCCCGTGGGAGGCCAGAATTCACCCCTCCACTTT
-	-	TRBJ2-1	TRBV20-1	CSGEWGRHNEQFF	TGCAGTGGGGAGTGGGGTAGACACAATGAGCAGTTCTTC
-	TRBD2	TRBJ2-1	TRBV27	CASSPGGGPSSYNEQFF	TGTGCCAGCAGCCCGGGCGGGGGGCCGAGCTCCTACAATGAGCAGTTCTTC
-	-	TRBJ1-5	TRBV29-1	CSVGSNSNQPQHF	TGCAGCGTTGGTTCCAATAGCAATCAGCCCCAGCATTTT
-	TRBD1	TRBJ2-2	TRBV18	CASSPPGQGNGELFF	TGTGCCAGCTCACCACCGGGACAGGGCAACGGGGAGCTGTTTTTT
-	-	TRBJ2-6	TRBV7-2	CASSQGQSLFGANVLTF	TGTGCCAGCAGCCAAGGGCAGTCCCTTTTTGGGGCCAACGTCCTGACTTTC
once	-	TRBJ2-7	TRBV29-1	CSVSVTGQQYF	TGCAGCGTCTCCGTTACGGGACAGCAGTACTTC
-	TRBD2	TRBJ2-3	TRBV20-1	CSARSASGGAGTDTQYF	TGCAGTGCTAGATCCGCTAGCGGGGGGGCCGGCACAGATACGCAGTATTTT